This entry features one T cell receptor (beta chain) sequence. The sample belongs to a study of blood T cell repertoires in COVID-19. Across the study: The United States, Italy and Spain were the sources of the acute and convalescent COVID-19 samples. Sources were T cells, B-cell-depleted T cells, or PBMCs; the material itself was cDNA or gDNA.

This CDR3 region has 16 residues. Per germline, CDR1 MGHRA and CDR2 YSYEKL. V lost 2 bases and J 4 bases, leaving 14 bases between the germline ends. Source study methods: Nucleated cell counts were estimated from reference gene primer amplification. Sequencing was performed with immunoSEQ multiplex PCR; in TCRdb, only in-frame clones are kept and a portion is missing. The DNA gave D and trimming, while V, J and clone size come from that table. Among around 73,000 clones, more than 65% were seen once, and the ten largest hold 25% to 30%. Sample: peripheral blood. The TCR comes from a human donor in a cohort sampled during active COVID-19. The chain is built from TRBV4-1 and TRBJ2-2; D possibly corresponds to TRBD2 (6 bases). The CDR3 coding sequence is TGCGCCAGCAGCCAACAAGCGGCCGGGGGCACCGGGGAGCTGTTTTTT. It is translated as CASSQQAAGGTGELFF.